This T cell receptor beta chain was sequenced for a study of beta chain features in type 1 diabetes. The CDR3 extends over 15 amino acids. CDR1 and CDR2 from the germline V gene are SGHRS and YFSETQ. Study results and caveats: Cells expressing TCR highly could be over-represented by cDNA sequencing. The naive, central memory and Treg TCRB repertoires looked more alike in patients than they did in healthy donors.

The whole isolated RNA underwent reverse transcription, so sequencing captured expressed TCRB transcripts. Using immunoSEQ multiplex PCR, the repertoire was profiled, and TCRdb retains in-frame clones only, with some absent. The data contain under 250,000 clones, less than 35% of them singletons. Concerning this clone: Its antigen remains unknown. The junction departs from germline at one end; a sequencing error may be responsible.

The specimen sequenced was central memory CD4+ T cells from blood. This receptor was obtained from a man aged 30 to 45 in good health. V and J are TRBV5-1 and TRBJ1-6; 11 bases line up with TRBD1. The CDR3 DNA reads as TGCGCCAGCAGCTCCGGACAGGGGGCTAATCCACCCCTCCACTTT. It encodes CASSSGQGANPPLHF.